This is a list of T cell receptor beta chains from one sample in a study of Ad26.COV2.S vaccination and SARS-CoV-2 variants. The data were produced by immunoSEQ multiplex PCR, yet TCRdb's version contains in-frame clones alone and is incomplete. The table lists some 400,000 clones, around 91% of them singletons. The specimen comprised peripheral blood, sampled in a trial of Ad26.COV2.S vaccine versus placebo. These receptors all come from a person between 18 and 65 years old who received the Ad26.COV2.S COVID-19 vaccine or a placebo. Each CDR3 is given with its conserved first and last residue. A D gene is named only where the DNA matches it firmly. Clone sizes are given selectively: once, few, many, or a class where the clone is expanded.

v_call,d_call,j_call,clone_size,cdr3_aa,cdr3_nt
TRBV5-1,TRBD2,TRBJ2-5,.,CASSLVLAGETQYF,TGCGCCAGCAGCTTGGTTCTAGCGGGAGAGACCCAGTACTTC
TRBV6-2/TRBV6-3,TRBD1,TRBJ1-2,.,CASSPGTGRYYGYTF,TGTGCCAGCAGTCCCGGGACAGGGCGGTACTATGGCTACACCTTC
TRBV5-1,.,TRBJ1-1,.,CASRQTSDRGQAFF,TGCGCCAGCAGGCAAACAAGTGATCGGGGGCAAGCTTTCTTT
TRBV5-4,.,TRBJ2-1,.,CASSQATEQFF,TGTGCCAGCAGCCAAGCGACAGAGCAGTTCTTC
TRBV7-9,TRBD2,TRBJ2-3,once,CASSPIRERGITDTQYF,TGTGCCAGCAGCCCCATAAGGGAGCGGGGGATCACAGATACGCAGTATTTT
TRBV9,TRBD1,TRBJ1-1,.,CASSGTGYTEAFF,TGTGCCAGCAGCGGGACAGGATACACTGAAGCTTTCTTT
TRBV19,.,TRBJ1-2,.,CASRSPEYGYTF,TGTGCCAGTAGATCCCCCGAGTATGGCTACACCTTC
TRBV3-1/TRBV3-2,.,TRBJ2-7,.,CASSHVALGVYEQYF,TGTGCCAGCAGCCACGTTGCCCTAGGGGTCTACGAGCAGTACTTC
TRBV6-5,TRBD1,TRBJ2-7,.,CASSWTTGSEQYF,TGTGCCAGCAGCTGGACGACAGGGAGCGAGCAGTACTTC
TRBV10-2,.,TRBJ2-5,few,CASSDPGQETQYF,TGCGCCAGCAGCGACCCCGGGCAAGAGACCCAGTACTTC
TRBV6-1,.,TRBJ2-7,.,CASSEATYEQYF,TGTGCCAGCAGTGAAGCGACCTACGAGCAGTACTTC
TRBV6-2/TRBV6-3,TRBD2,TRBJ2-2,.,CASSRRTSGMNTGELFF,TGTGCCAGCAGTAGAAGGACTAGCGGGATGAACACCGGGGAGCTGTTTTTT
TRBV19,.,TRBJ1-4,.,CASSILRGEKLFF,TGTGCCAGTAGTATTCTCCGGGGTGAAAAACTGTTTTTT
TRBV5-1,.,TRBJ2-7,.,CASSLGARASTYEQYF,TGCGCCAGCAGCTTGGGGGCTCGGGCTTCGACCTACGAGCAGTACTTC
TRBV2,.,TRBJ2-5,.,CASSESDQETQYF,TGTGCCAGCAGTGAAAGTGATCAAGAGACCCAGTACTTC
TRBV11-2,TRBD2,TRBJ2-7,.,CASSPGLAVAYEQYF,TGTGCCAGCAGCCCAGGACTAGCGGTTGCCTACGAGCAGTACTTC
TRBV29-1,.,TRBJ1-2,.,CSVATGLDYGYTF,TGCAGCGTAGCAACAGGGCTAGACTATGGCTACACCTTC
TRBV28,.,TRBJ2-7,.,CASSLCRVPYEQYF,TGTGCCAGCAGTTTATGCAGAGTTCCCTACGAGCAGTACTTC
TRBV6-4,.,TRBJ2-3,.,CASRDYTDTQYF,TGTGCCAGCAGGGACTACACAGATACGCAGTATTTT
TRBV7-2,.,TRBJ2-1,.,CASSSGMATTYNEQFF,TGTGCCAGCAGCTCAGGGATGGCAACCACCTACAATGAGCAGTTCTTC
TRBV5-6,TRBD2,TRBJ2-1,.,CASSFVGSGSIGEQFF,TGTGCCAGCAGCTTCGTTGGTAGCGGGTCGATTGGTGAGCAGTTCTTC
TRBV24-1,TRBD1,TRBJ2-7,once,CATRAGGSYEQYF,TGTGCCACCAGGGCAGGGGGCTCCTACGAGCAGTACTTC
TRBV19,.,TRBJ1-5,.,CASSSDGASNQPQHF,TGTGCCAGTAGCTCCGACGGGGCTAGCAATCAGCCCCAGCATTTT
TRBV15,TRBD1,TRBJ2-1,.,CATSRGDRGVEYEQFF,TGTGCCACCAGCAGAGGCGACAGGGGCGTGGAGTATGAGCAGTTCTTC
TRBV28,.,TRBJ1-5,.,CASRLTGLGGQPQHF,TGTGCCAGCAGACTAACCGGACTGGGAGGTCAGCCCCAGCATTTT
TRBV9,TRBD2,TRBJ2-2,.,CASSFRLAGEAGELFF,TGTGCCAGCAGCTTCAGACTAGCGGGAGAAGCCGGGGAGCTGTTTTTT
TRBV30,.,TRBJ1-5,.,CAWSAPGPSYQPQHF,TGTGCCTGGAGTGCCCCGGGCCCCTCGTATCAGCCCCAGCATTTT
TRBV3-1/TRBV3-2,.,TRBJ1-1,.,CASSQKMNTEAFF,TGTGCCAGCAGCCAAAAGATGAACACTGAAGCTTTCTTT
TRBV6-5,.,TRBJ2-5,.,CASSYLKTTRQETQYF,TGTGCCAGCAGTTACCTCAAAACGACTAGACAAGAGACCCAGTACTTC
TRBV2,.,TRBJ2-1,.,CASSAVRQHYEQFF,TGTGCCAGCAGTGCAGTTAGGCAGCATTATGAGCAGTTCTTC
TRBV12-3/TRBV12-4,TRBD1,TRBJ2-7,.,CASSPDRAHEQYF,TGTGCCAGCAGTCCGGACAGGGCCCACGAGCAGTACTTC
TRBV28,TRBD2,TRBJ2-6,.,CASSLGVLAGAPGANVLTF,TGTGCCAGCAGTTTAGGGGTACTAGCGGGAGCGCCCGGGGCCAACGTCCTGACTTTC
TRBV7-8,.,TRBJ1-1,.,CASSLVRGWQLMPFF,TGTGCCAGCAGCTTAGTCAGGGGCTGGCAATTGATGCCTTTCTTT
TRBV5-1,.,TRBJ2-3,.,CASSLRVGRTDTQYF,TGCGCCAGCAGCTTGAGAGTGGGGCGCACAGATACGCAGTATTTT
TRBV3-1/TRBV3-2,.,TRBJ2-7,.,CASSQDGRWVPYEQYF,TGTGCCAGCAGCCAAGACGGTAGGTGGGTTCCCTACGAGCAGTACTTC
TRBV7-3,TRBD2,TRBJ2-5,once,CASSLTGLAEETQYF,TGTGCCAGCAGCTTAACTGGGCTAGCGGAAGAGACCCAGTACTTC
TRBV27,.,TRBJ2-7,.,CASSLRQGYEQYF,TGTGCCAGCAGTTTACGGCAGGGCTACGAGCAGTACTTC
TRBV4-2,.,TRBJ1-1,.,CASSEGPSREAFF,TGTGCCAGCAGTGAGGGGCCTTCGCGGGAAGCTTTCTTT
TRBV5-1,TRBD2,TRBJ2-7,.,CASSFGRGGSVYEQYF,TGCGCCAGCAGCTTCGGGCGGGGGGGCTCGGTCTACGAGCAGTACTTC
TRBV29-1,.,TRBJ1-2,.,CSVELRADGRQAEGYTF,TGCAGCGTTGAACTGCGGGCGGACGGACGACAAGCTGAGGGCTACACCTTC
TRBV20-1,.,TRBJ1-1,.,CSASPGHLNTEAFF,TGCAGTGCTAGTCCGGGACACCTGAACACTGAAGCTTTCTTT
TRBV5-6,.,TRBJ2-3,.,CASSLGTVVDTQYF,TGTGCCAGCAGCTTGGGCACGGTCGTAGATACGCAGTATTTT
TRBV6-6,TRBD2,TRBJ2-2,.,CASSYSGGQGTGELFF,TGTGCCAGCAGTTACTCGGGAGGGCAGGGCACCGGGGAGCTGTTTTTT
TRBV2,.,TRBJ2-2,few,CASSISLRFPGELFF,TGTGCCAGCAGTATATCTTTGAGGTTTCCCGGGGAGCTGTTTTTT
TRBV2,.,TRBJ2-7,once,CASRDGGSYEQYF,TGTGCCAGCAGGGACGGAGGGTCCTACGAGCAGTACTTC
TRBV9,.,TRBJ2-7,.,CASSVGRDGAYEQYF,TGTGCCAGCAGCGTAGGGAGGGATGGAGCCTACGAGCAGTACTTC
TRBV4-3,.,TRBJ2-6,.,CASSQDPGGANVLTF,TGCGCCAGCAGCCAAGACCCGGGTGGGGCCAACGTCCTGACTTTC